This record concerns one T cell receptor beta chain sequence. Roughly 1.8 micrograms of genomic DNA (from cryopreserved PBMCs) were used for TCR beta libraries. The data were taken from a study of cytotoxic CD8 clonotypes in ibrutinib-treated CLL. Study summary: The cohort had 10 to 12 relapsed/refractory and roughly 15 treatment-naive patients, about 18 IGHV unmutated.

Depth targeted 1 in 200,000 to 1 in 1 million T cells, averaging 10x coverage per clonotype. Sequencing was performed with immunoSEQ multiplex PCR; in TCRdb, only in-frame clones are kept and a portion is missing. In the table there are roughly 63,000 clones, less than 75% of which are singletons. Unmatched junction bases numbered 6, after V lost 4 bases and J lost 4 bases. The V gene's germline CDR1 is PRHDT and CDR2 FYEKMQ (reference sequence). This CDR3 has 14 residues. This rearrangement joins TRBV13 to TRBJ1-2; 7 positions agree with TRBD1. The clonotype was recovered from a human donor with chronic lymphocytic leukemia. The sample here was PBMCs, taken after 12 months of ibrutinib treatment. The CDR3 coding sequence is TGTGCCAGCAGCTCCCCGGGACAGATCTATGGCTACACCTTC. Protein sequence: CASSSPGQIYGYTF.